The clone carrying this T cell receptor beta chain was counted ten times or more. Its antigen is undetermined. The source of the sample is a study of breast tumors, draining lymph nodes, adjacent tissues. TCRdb reanalysed the multiplex PCR reads using MiXCR and keeps one entry per CDR3 protein. Of approximately 130,000 distinct CDR3 sequences listed, 21% are singletons. The V and J ends lost 0 bases and 5 bases respectively, with 10 bases between them. The CDR3 contains 14 residues. Germline lookup yields CDR1 LGHNA and CDR2 YNFKEQ. Samples came from axillary lymph nodes draining the breast cancer. Study results and caveats: Data fit most tumor T cells coming from lymph node, expanding in tumor.

The sequenced sample was axillary lymph node tissue. This receptor was obtained from a female donor with breast cancer. Some clones in this sample may be carry-over from other donors' samples. The chain uses TRBV4-2 and TRBJ2-5; D gene ambiguous. The CDR3 region has the DNA TGTGCCAGCAGCCAAGAGTTAGGCATCGAGACCCAGTACTTC. Protein sequence: CASSQELGIETQYF.